This TCR beta chain was sequenced in a study of OX40 agonist ivuxolimab in advanced cancers. About the research overall: Each patient was given ivuxolimab into a vein every 2 weeks, at 0.01 to 10 mg/kg. Study-wide results and limits: In general, CD8+ T cells held more expanded clones than CD4+ did, on average. CD4+ and CD8+ T cells in blood underwent clonal expansion by week 6 at 0.1 to 3.0 mg/kg.

Individuals having autoimmune disease history or systemic immunosuppression were not enrolled. Assay used: immunoSEQ multiplex PCR; TCRdb lists only in-frame clones, some missing. This sample has roughly 82,000 clones; roughly 90% occur once, and the top ten carry approximately 9.1%. V lost 5 bases to trimming and J lost 3 bases; unmatched junction nucleotides: 3. Germline CDR1 KGHSH, CDR2 LQKENI. This CDR3 contains 15 residues. In the case of this clone: Its antigen remains unidentified.

The V and J genes are TRBV18 and TRBJ2-3; 12 positions agree with TRBD1. The clonotype originates from an adult with an advanced solid tumor such as melanoma, head and neck, liver or kidney cancer. The sample in question was CD4+ or CD8+ T cells sorted from blood, obtained in a trial of the OX40 agonist ivuxolimab. The CDR3 bases are TGTGCCAGCTCAGGGACAGGGGGCCCAACAGATACGCAGTATTTT. It translates to CASSGTGGPTDTQYF.